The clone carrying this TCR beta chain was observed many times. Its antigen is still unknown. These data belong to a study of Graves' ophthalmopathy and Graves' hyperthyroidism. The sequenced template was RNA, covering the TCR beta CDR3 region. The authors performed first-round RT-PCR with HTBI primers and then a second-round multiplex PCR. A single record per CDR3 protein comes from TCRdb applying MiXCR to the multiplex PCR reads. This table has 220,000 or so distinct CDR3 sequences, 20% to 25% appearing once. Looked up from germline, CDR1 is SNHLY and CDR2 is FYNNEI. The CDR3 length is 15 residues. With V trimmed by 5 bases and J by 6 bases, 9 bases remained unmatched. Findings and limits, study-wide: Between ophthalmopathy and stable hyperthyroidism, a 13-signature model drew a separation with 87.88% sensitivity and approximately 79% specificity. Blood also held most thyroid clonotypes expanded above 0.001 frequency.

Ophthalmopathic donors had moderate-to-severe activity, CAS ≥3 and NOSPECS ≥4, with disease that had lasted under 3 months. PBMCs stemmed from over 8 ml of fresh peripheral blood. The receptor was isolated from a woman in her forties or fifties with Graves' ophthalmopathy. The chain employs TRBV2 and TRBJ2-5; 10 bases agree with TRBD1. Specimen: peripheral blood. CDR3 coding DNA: TGTGCCAGCAGTCCCACTCGACAGGGGGCGAAGACCCAGTACTTC. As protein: CASSPTRQGAKTQYF.